A selection of T cell receptor beta chains follows, all from one sample in a study of vaccination effects on CD4 cells after COVID-19. For these TCRs, the target antigens are not known. Using immunoSEQ multiplex PCR, the repertoire was profiled, and TCRdb retains in-frame clones only, with some absent. The data show tens of thousands of clones, approximately 81% seen once. The specimen comprised CD4+ T cells from PBMCs cultured with HCoV-229E spike peptides, sampled after COVID-19 vaccination. Receptors originate from a human donor who received a COVID-19 vaccine. CDR3s include the opening cysteine and the closing phenylalanine or tryptophan. The D gene is left open where the match is weak. Size is stated for part of the rows, as once, few or many counts, or as a class when the clone is expanded.

>NA|TRBJ2-5|NA|TRBV2
TGTGCCAGCAGTGAAAGGTTACGTTCCCAAGAGACCCAGTACTTC
CASSERLRSQETQYF
>NA|TRBJ2-2|NA|TRBV5-4
TGTGCCAGCAGCTTGGTGGGGACACCGAACACCGGGGAGCTGTTTTTT
CASSLVGTPNTGELFF
>NA|TRBJ1-4|NA|TRBV29-1
TGCAGCGCATTTCTAGGGGGAGGGAATGAAAAACTGTTTTTT
CSAFLGGGNEKLFF
>NA|TRBJ2-3|NA|TRBV19
TGTGCCAGTAACACTCAAGGCGACAGAACAGATACGCAGTATTTT
CASNTQGDRTDTQYF
>NA|TRBJ2-2|TRBD1|TRBV6-1
TGTGCCAGCAGTGAAATTAGGGGGCGGGCCGGGGAGCTGTTTTTT
CASSEIRGRAGELFF
>NA|TRBJ1-2|NA|TRBV7-2
TGTGCCAGCAGCTTAGCGCGGGGGCGCCGAGCTAACTATGGCTACACCTTC
CASSLARGRRANYGYTF
>NA|TRBJ1-5|NA|TRBV10-2
TGCGCCAGCAGTGAGTCGGGATATAGCAATCAGCCCCAGCATTTT
CASSESGYSNQPQHF
>once|TRBJ2-5|TRBD2|TRBV10-2
TGCGCCAGCAGTCGGGCGGGGGGGCTTTGGGGAGAGACCCAGTACTTC
CASSRAGGLWGETQYF
>NA|TRBJ2-1|NA|TRBV6-5
TGTGCCAGCAGTTACTCTGGTGTATCTGCGCCGTTCTTC
CASSYSGVSAPFF
>NA|TRBJ2-3|NA|TRBV25-1
TGTGCCAGCAGTGAAGGCCGGGCGGGCACAGATACGCAGTATTTT
CASSEGRAGTDTQYF
>NA|TRBJ2-1|TRBD2|TRBV29-1
TGCAGCGTTGAGCGGGGGGCAAATGAGCAGTTCTTC
CSVERGANEQFF
>NA|TRBJ2-5|TRBD2|TRBV10-3
TGTGCCATCAGTTCTCTTCAGCGGGGGAAAGAGACCCAGTACTTC
CAISSLQRGKETQYF
>NA|TRBJ2-2|NA|TRBV24-1
TGTGCCACCCAACCGGGGACCCCTCTCGCAACCGGGGAGCTGTTTTTT
CATQPGTPLATGELFF
>NA|TRBJ1-4|TRBD1|TRBV18
TGTGCCAGCTCACCTAGACGGGACAGGGATAATGAAAAACTGTTTTTT
CASSPRRDRDNEKLFF
>NA|TRBJ2-6|TRBD1|TRBV2
TGTGCCGGGGCGACAGGGCCCGGGGCCAACGTCCTGACTTTC
CAGATGPGANVLTF
>NA|TRBJ1-1|NA|TRBV7-3
TGTGCCAGCAGCTTGAGGGGGGATGTGAACACTGAAGCTTTCTTT
CASSLRGDVNTEAFF
>NA|TRBJ2-1|NA|TRBV12-3/TRBV12-4
TGTGCCAGCAGTTTCAGCTACAATGAGCAGTTCTTC
CASSFSYNEQFF
>NA|TRBJ1-5|TRBD1|TRBV7-2
TGTGCCAGTCTGCAGGGGGCCAATCAGCCCCAGCATTTT
CASLQGANQPQHF
>NA|TRBJ2-1|TRBD1|TRBV24-1
TGTGCCACCAGTGATCCCTCCAGGGGGCTAATAAATGAGCAGTTCTTC
CATSDPSRGLINEQFF
>NA|TRBJ1-5|NA|TRBV7-2
TGTGCCAGCAGCTTACGGGCAGATAGCAATCAGCCCCAGCATTTT
CASSLRADSNQPQHF
>NA|TRBJ2-1|NA|TRBV21-1
TGTGCCAGCAGCAAAGGGCCGGGACAGGCTATTAAGGACGACAATGAGCAGTTCTTC
CASSKGPGQAIKDDNEQFF
>NA|TRBJ1-5|TRBD1|TRBV18
TGTGCCAGCTCACCACAGACAGGGCGGGAGCCCCAGCATTTT
CASSPQTGREPQHF
>few|TRBJ1-5|TRBD1|TRBV19
TGTGCCAGTAGTCGAGGGACAGGGAGGAGCAATCAGCCCCAGCATTTT
CASSRGTGRSNQPQHF
>few|TRBJ1-1|NA|TRBV9
TGTGCCAGCAGCGTAGGAGGATCGGACGACACTGAAGCTTTCTTT
CASSVGGSDDTEAFF
>NA|TRBJ1-1|NA|TRBV19
TGTGCCAGTAGTACGGGCCCCTATACTTTCTTT
CASSTGPYTFF
>NA|TRBJ2-1|NA|TRBV5-1
TGCGCCAGCAGCTTGTGGGGGAAGCAGTTCTTC
CASSLWGKQFF
>once|TRBJ1-4|NA|TRBV7-2
TGTGCCAGCAGCCGGTCCGGACGGTCAACTAATGAAAAACTGTTTTTT
CASSRSGRSTNEKLFF
>once|TRBJ1-2|NA|TRBV30
TGTGCCTGGAGGTTGACCGGGGCCTATGGCTACACCTTC
CAWRLTGAYGYTF
>NA|TRBJ1-1|NA|TRBV6-2/TRBV6-3
TGTGCCAGCAGTTACTCGGTTTGGGGTGAAGCTTTCTTT
CASSYSVWGEAFF
>NA|TRBJ2-3|NA|TRBV7-9
TGTGCCAGCAGCTTAAAAGGACAACCAGATACGCAGTATTTT
CASSLKGQPDTQYF
>NA|TRBJ2-5|NA|TRBV9
TGTGCCAGCAGCGTAGGCATGAGGAATCAAGAGACCCAGTACTTC
CASSVGMRNQETQYF
>NA|TRBJ2-1|NA|TRBV5-8
TGTGCCAGCAGCTCTTATCCCTACAATGAGCAGTTCTTC
CASSSYPYNEQFF
>NA|TRBJ2-2|NA|TRBV5-1
TGCGCCAGCAGCTTGGAGGTCGGGGCGAACACCGGGGAGCTGTTTTTT
CASSLEVGANTGELFF
>NA|TRBJ2-5|TRBD1|TRBV24-1
TGTGCCACCGGTTACCCGCGGGACAGGGGAAGAGAGACCCAGTACTTC
CATGYPRDRGRETQYF
>NA|TRBJ2-1|NA|TRBV4-1
TGCGCCAGCAGCCAAGGTCCAGCCCAGGGATCCTACAATGAGCAGTTCTTC
CASSQGPAQGSYNEQFF
>NA|TRBJ1-2|TRBD1|TRBV5-6
TGTGCCAGCAGCTTGGCCCCGGGACAGGCCCCCTATGGCTACACCTTC
CASSLAPGQAPYGYTF
>NA|TRBJ1-1|NA|TRBV7-3
TGTGCCAGCAGCTTAAGGGGGAATACTGAAGCTTTCTTT
CASSLRGNTEAFF
>NA|TRBJ2-5|NA|TRBV5-5
TGTGCCAGCAGCTTCGGTTCTGTTCTGATTCAAGAGACCCAGTACTTC
CASSFGSVLIQETQYF
>NA|TRBJ2-1|NA|TRBV19
TGTGCCAGTAGTATGGGGGCGGGGGTCTACAATGAGCAGTTCTTC
CASSMGAGVYNEQFF
>NA|TRBJ1-1|TRBD1|TRBV18
TGTGCCAGCTCACCACCGCAGGGGGCAAGCACTGAAGCTTTCTTT
CASSPPQGASTEAFF
>NA|TRBJ1-1|NA|TRBV6-5
TGTGCCAGCGCAAATCATAGGTTAGGGGGCACTGAAGCTTTCTTT
CASANHRLGGTEAFF
>NA|TRBJ1-2|NA|TRBV5-6
TGTGCCAGCAGGGAATGGGGGCGGGACTATGGCTACACCTTC
CASREWGRDYGYTF
>NA|TRBJ1-5|NA|TRBV19
TGTGCCAGTAGTACCGGACAGCTCAAGCCCCAGCATTTT
CASSTGQLKPQHF
>NA|TRBJ1-2|TRBD1|TRBV24-1
TGTGCCACCAGTGATTTTCGACAGGGGGTTTGGGGCTACACCTTC
CATSDFRQGVWGYTF
>NA|TRBJ2-1|TRBD2|TRBV28
TGTGCCAGCAGAACTCTAGCGGGGGGCCTCTACAATGAGCAGTTCTTC
CASRTLAGGLYNEQFF
>NA|TRBJ1-2|NA|TRBV15
TGTGCCACCAGCAGAGAGGGCCTTTCCAACTATGGCTACACCTTC
CATSREGLSNYGYTF
>NA|TRBJ2-5|NA|TRBV4-1
TGCGCCAGCAGCCAGGGGCTCGGACGAGAGACCCAGTACTTC
CASSQGLGRETQYF
>once|TRBJ2-3|TRBD2|TRBV18
TGTGCCAGCTCACGACAAACTAGCGGGGTCGATATCACAGATACGCAGTATTTT
CASSRQTSGVDITDTQYF